This T cell receptor beta chain was observed in a study of T cells expressing NK-cell markers. Study outcomes and limitations: Whether expanded NKG2C-expressing T cell clones recognize HCMV is unknown.

With respect to this clonotype: Its antigen is undetermined.

Germline CDR1 reads LGHNA; CDR2 reads YSLEER. The CDR3 runs to 16 residues. Researchers built TCR beta cDNA using 5'RACE template switching with UMIs. With the 5' RACE reads reprocessed, TCRdb shows one record per CDR3 protein and no DNA. This sample's table has 250,000 to 300,000 distinct CDR3 sequences. Sequenced sample: blood T cells: a sorted CD56 or NKG2C T cell subset, CD4+ or CD8+ T cells, or bulk PBMC T cells (not recorded which). The chain uses TRBV4-3 and TRBJ2-7; absent DNA, TCRdb's TRBD1 call cannot be checked. This TCR was sampled from a woman between 18 and 75 years old in good health. CDR3 in amino acids: CASSQDFSGADDEQYF.